The rows below give T cell receptor beta chains drawn from one sample of a study of technical replicates of blood from a handful of donors. The data were produced by immunoSEQ multiplex PCR, yet TCRdb's version contains in-frame clones alone and is incomplete. The sample lists 60,000 to 80,000 clones, around 94% occurring once. Sequencing was done on a sample of T cells isolated from PBMCs. The source is a human donor in good health. Each CDR3 is given with its conserved first and last residue. D genes are given only for firm matches. Clone size is shown for a subset of rows, as once, few, many or a class of expanded clone.

TRBJ1-1 | TRBV19 | TRBD1 | few | TGTGCCAGTAGTGTAGGACAGGCCGAGGCTTTCTTT | CASSVGQAEAFF
TRBJ1-5 | TRBV2 | . | . | TGTGCCAGCAGTGACAGGGGCGGCAATCAGCCCCAGCATTTT | CASSDRGGNQPQHF
TRBJ2-5 | TRBV7-2 | . | . | TGTGCCAGCAGCTTAGTAAACAACCAAGAGACCCAGTACTTC | CASSLVNNQETQYF
TRBJ2-1 | TRBV4-3 | . | . | TGCGCCAGCAGCCAAGGGGACTTAAGCTCCTACAATGAGCAGTTCTTC | CASSQGDLSSYNEQFF
TRBJ1-2 | TRBV19 | . | . | TGTGCCAGTAGTAACCAGGGGTCAGGCTATGGCTACACCTTC | CASSNQGSGYGYTF
TRBJ2-3 | TRBV7-7 | . | . | TGTGCCAGCAGCTTAGACGTGGGACTGAGCACAGATACGCAGTATTTT | CASSLDVGLSTDTQYF
TRBJ2-5 | TRBV5-5 | . | few | TGTGCCAGCAGCTATGGGACATATCAGGGAGAGACCCAGTACTTC | CASSYGTYQGETQYF
TRBJ1-2 | TRBV19 | . | . | TGTGCCAGTACTTGGGGATACGCCCTCAGGGATGGCTACACCTTC | CASTWGYALRDGYTF
TRBJ1-4 | TRBV28 | . | . | TGTGCCAGCAGTTTTCCCGCAGGGCAGGAAAAACTGTTTTTT | CASSFPAGQEKLFF
TRBJ1-2 | TRBV11-2 | . | once | TGTGCCAGCAGCTTAGCCGCGGAGGCCTACTATGGCTACACCTTC | CASSLAAEAYYGYTF
TRBJ2-7 | TRBV6-1 | . | . | TGTGCCAGCAGTGAGAGACACCCGAATCACGAGCAGTACTTC | CASSERHPNHEQYF
TRBJ2-3 | TRBV12-5 | . | . | TGTGCTAGTGGTTTGATAAGGGGACAGGGAGTACTAGCGGGCCTCGGGAGCACAGATACGCAGTATTTT | CASGLIRGQGVLAGLGSTDTQYF
TRBJ1-3 | TRBV6-1 | . | . | TGTGCCAGCAGGGTAGCTTCTGGAAACACCATATATTTT | CASRVASGNTIYF
TRBJ1-2 | TRBV28 | . | . | TGTGCCAGCAGTTTATGGAGGGCTAACTATGGCTACACCTTC | CASSLWRANYGYTF
TRBJ2-3 | TRBV7-9 | TRBD2 | . | TGTGCCAGCAGCTTAGCCCCGGGACTAGCGGGCACAGATACGCAGTATTTT | CASSLAPGLAGTDTQYF
TRBJ2-7 | TRBV28 | TRBD2 | . | TGTGCCAGCAGTTTTATTGGGACGGGGGGCTACGAGCAGTACTTC | CASSFIGTGGYEQYF
TRBJ1-5 | TRBV2 | . | . | TGTGCCAGCAGCGAGAGCAATCAGCCCCAGCATTTT | CASSESNQPQHF
TRBJ2-7 | TRBV30 | . | once | TGTGCCTGCAAACAGACATTGCACGAGCAGTACTTC | CACKQTLHEQYF
TRBJ2-1 | TRBV2 | . | . | TGTGCCAGCAGGCCCCGGGACAACTCCTACAATGAGCAGTTCTTC | CASRPRDNSYNEQFF
TRBJ1-2 | TRBV11-2 | . | . | TGTGCCAGCAGCGGATTCGCAGGGGCCGTGGGCTACACCTTC | CASSGFAGAVGYTF
TRBJ2-3 | TRBV15 | . | once | TGTGCCACCAGCAGAGATCTGACAGATACGCAGTATTTT | CATSRDLTDTQYF
TRBJ2-7 | TRBV14 | . | . | TGTGCCAGCAGCCATAGGGGTGGCTCCTACGAGCAGTACTTC | CASSHRGGSYEQYF
TRBJ2-7 | TRBV19 | . | . | TGTGCCAGTAGTCTCCTCTCCGGACTAAGCTACGAGCAGTACTTC | CASSLLSGLSYEQYF
TRBJ2-7 | TRBV9 | . | . | TGTGCCAGCAGCTCAAGATCAGAGGACTCAGTCAATACCCACGAGCAGTACTTC | CASSSRSEDSVNTHEQYF
TRBJ2-7 | TRBV5-1 | . | . | TGCGCCAGCAGCTTGGAAAGCTCTTACTACGAGCAGTACTTC | CASSLESSYYEQYF
TRBJ2-1 | TRBV19 | . | . | TGTGCCAGTAGTCCCCTCCCGGGAGAAGAGCAGTTCTTC | CASSPLPGEEQFF
TRBJ1-2 | TRBV6-1 | TRBD1 | . | TGTGCCAGCAGTGAATTCGAGGCCAGGGGGCCGTTTGGCTACACCTTC | CASSEFEARGPFGYTF
TRBJ1-4 | TRBV28 | . | once | TGTGCCAGCAGTTTCCCCGGACAGACCGCAACTAATGAAAAACTGTTTTTT | CASSFPGQTATNEKLFF
TRBJ1-1 | TRBV30 | . | . | TGTGCCTGGAGTTTAAGATCCGGGATATTTGGGACTGAAGCTTTCTTT | CAWSLRSGIFGTEAFF
TRBJ1-5 | TRBV9 | . | . | TGTGCCAGCAGCGTAGGCGACAGTTATCAGCCCCAGCATTTT | CASSVGDSYQPQHF
TRBJ2-3 | TRBV27 | . | . | TGTGCCAGCAGTTTGAGCCGCACAGATACGCAGTATTTT | CASSLSRTDTQYF
TRBJ2-4 | TRBV6-4 | TRBD2 | . | TGTGCCAGCAGTCTAGTAGCGGGACCCAAAAACATTCAGTACTTC | CASSLVAGPKNIQYF
TRBJ2-7 | TRBV9 | TRBD1 | once | TGTGCCAGCAGCGTAGAGGACAGGGTCCCCTACGAGCAGTACTTC | CASSVEDRVPYEQYF
TRBJ1-1 | TRBV19 | . | . | TGTGCCAGTAGTATCCAACTGCGGGGCACTGAAGCTTTCTTT | CASSIQLRGTEAFF
TRBJ2-3 | TRBV6-5 | . | once | TGTGCCAGCAGTTACTCATTAGCGGATACGCAGTATTTT | CASSYSLADTQYF
TRBJ1-5 | TRBV7-2 | TRBD1 | . | TGTGCCAGCAGCCCTGGGGACAGGTTTAATCAGCCCCAGCATTTT | CASSPGDRFNQPQHF
TRBJ2-5 | TRBV7-3 | TRBD1 | . | TGTGCCAGCAGCCCCGGACAGGGGGAGACCCAGTACTTC | CASSPGQGETQYF
TRBJ2-7 | TRBV4-1 | TRBD2 | . | TGCGCCAGCAGCCAAGATTCTAGCGGAGAATACGAGCAGCACTTC | CASSQDSSGEYEQHF
TRBJ2-1 | TRBV28 | TRBD2 | . | TGTGCCAGCAGTCCTCCGGTAGCGGGAGGGCTTATGGGATATGAGCAGTTCTTC | CASSPPVAGGLMGYEQFF
TRBJ1-1 | TRBV19 | . | . | TGTGCCAGTAGTCCCTTCGCCAGGGTGGGTGAAGCTTTCTTT | CASSPFARVGEAFF
TRBJ2-7 | TRBV30 | TRBD1 | . | TGTGCCTGGAGTGAGGGACAGGGAAAATACGAGCAGTACTTC | CAWSEGQGKYEQYF
TRBJ2-5 | TRBV7-3 | . | once | TGTGCCAGCAGCCACCGTATCGGGGAGACCCAGTACTTC | CASSHRIGETQYF
TRBJ1-4 | TRBV7-2 | . | . | TGTGCCAGCAGCTTTAATCAGGGGACTAATGAAAAACTGTTTTTT | CASSFNQGTNEKLFF
TRBJ1-2 | TRBV7-2 | . | . | TGTGCCAGCAGTTTAGGACGGAGCTATGGCTACACCTTC | CASSLGRSYGYTF
TRBJ2-2 | TRBV28 | TRBD2 | . | TGTGCCAGCAGTTTTGCCCATAGCGGGTCGAACACCGGGGAGCTGTTTTTT | CASSFAHSGSNTGELFF
TRBJ1-2 | TRBV6-5 | . | . | TGTGCCAGCAGCTCTACAGTTAACTATGGCTACACCTTC | CASSSTVNYGYTF
TRBJ1-2 | TRBV25-1 | . | . | TGTGCCAGCAGTGACCCTGCAGGGCGCTATGGCTACACCTTC | CASSDPAGRYGYTF
TRBJ1-4 | TRBV10-2 | TRBD1 | . | TGCGCCAGCAGTGAGCCGGGACAGGGAGGTGAAAAACTGTTTTTT | CASSEPGQGGEKLFF
TRBJ1-2 | TRBV7-9 | TRBD1 | . | TGTGCCAGCAGCCGGGCACAGGGGGTTTTTGGCTACACCTTC | CASSRAQGVFGYTF
TRBJ2-3 | TRBV7-9 | TRBD2 | few | TGTGCCAGCAGCCCTGGGGGGGACACAGATACGCAGTATTTT | CASSPGGDTDTQYF